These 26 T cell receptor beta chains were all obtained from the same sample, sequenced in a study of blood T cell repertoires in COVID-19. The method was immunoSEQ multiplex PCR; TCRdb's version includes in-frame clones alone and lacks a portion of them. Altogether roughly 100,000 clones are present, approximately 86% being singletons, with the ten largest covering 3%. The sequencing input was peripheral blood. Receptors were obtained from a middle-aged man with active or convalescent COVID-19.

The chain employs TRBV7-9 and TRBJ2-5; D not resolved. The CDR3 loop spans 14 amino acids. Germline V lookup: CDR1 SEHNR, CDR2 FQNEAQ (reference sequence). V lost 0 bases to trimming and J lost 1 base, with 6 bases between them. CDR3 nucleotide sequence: TGTGCCAGCAGCTTAGCTTCAGGCCAAGAGACCCAGTACTTC. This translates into CASSLASGQETQYF.

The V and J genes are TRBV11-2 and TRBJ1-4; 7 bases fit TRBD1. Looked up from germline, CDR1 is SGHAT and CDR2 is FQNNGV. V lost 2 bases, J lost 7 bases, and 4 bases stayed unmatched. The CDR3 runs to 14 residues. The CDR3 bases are TGTGCCAGCAGCTTACAGGGGGGCGGTGAAAAACTGTTTTTT. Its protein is CASSLQGGGEKLFF.

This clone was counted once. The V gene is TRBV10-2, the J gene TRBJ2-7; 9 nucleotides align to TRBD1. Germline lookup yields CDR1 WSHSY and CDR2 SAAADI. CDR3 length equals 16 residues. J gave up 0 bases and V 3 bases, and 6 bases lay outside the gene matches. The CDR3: CASSDPGQGNSYEQYV. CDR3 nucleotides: TGCGCCAGCAGTGACCCCGGACAGGGGAACTCCTACGAGCAGTACGTC.

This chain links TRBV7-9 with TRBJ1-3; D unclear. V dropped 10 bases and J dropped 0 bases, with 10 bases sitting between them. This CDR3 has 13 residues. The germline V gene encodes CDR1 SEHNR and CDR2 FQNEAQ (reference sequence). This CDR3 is CATPVVSGNTIYF. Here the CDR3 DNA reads TGTGCCACCCCGGTGGTCTCTGGAAACACCATATATTTT.

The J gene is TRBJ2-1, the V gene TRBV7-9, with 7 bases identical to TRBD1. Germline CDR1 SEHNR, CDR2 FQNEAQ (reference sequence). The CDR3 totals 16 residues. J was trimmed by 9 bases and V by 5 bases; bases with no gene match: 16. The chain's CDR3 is CASSPQSPKTGSEQFF. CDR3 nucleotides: TGTGCCAGCAGCCCCCAGAGTCCCAAGACAGGGAGTGAGCAGTTCTTC.

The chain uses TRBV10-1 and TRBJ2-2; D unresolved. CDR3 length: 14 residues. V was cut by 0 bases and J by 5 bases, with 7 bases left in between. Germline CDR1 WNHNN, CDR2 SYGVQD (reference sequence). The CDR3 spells CASSESTVTGELFF. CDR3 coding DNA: TGCGCCAGCAGTGAGTCTACAGTTACCGGGGAGCTGTTTTTT.

The CDR3 DNA reads as TGTGCCAGCAGCTCCCAGGGTGGACAGAGTTACACCTTC. Residues: CASSSQGGQSYTF. This sequence joins TRBV7-9 and TRBJ1-2; a possible D gene is TRBD1 (6 bases). Germline assignment: CDR1 SEHNR and CDR2 FQNEAQ (reference sequence). The germline V and J ends were trimmed by 4 bases and 11 bases, with 17 bases remaining between them. The CDR3 runs 13 residues. Filled out from reference TRBV7-9 and TRBJ1-2, the complete variable domain reads DTGVSQNPRHKITKRGQNVTFRCDPISEHNRLYWYRQTLGQGPEFLTYFQNEAQLEKSRLLSDRFSAERPKGSFSTLEIQRTEQGDSAMYLCASSSQGGQSYTFGSGTRLTVV.

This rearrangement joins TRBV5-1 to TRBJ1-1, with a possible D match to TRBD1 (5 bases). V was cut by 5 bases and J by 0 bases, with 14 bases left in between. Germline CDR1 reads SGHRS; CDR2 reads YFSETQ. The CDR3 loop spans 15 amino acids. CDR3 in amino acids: CASRTGGIMNTEAFF. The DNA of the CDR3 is TGCGCCAGCAGAACCGGGGGAATCATGAACACTGAAGCTTTCTTT.

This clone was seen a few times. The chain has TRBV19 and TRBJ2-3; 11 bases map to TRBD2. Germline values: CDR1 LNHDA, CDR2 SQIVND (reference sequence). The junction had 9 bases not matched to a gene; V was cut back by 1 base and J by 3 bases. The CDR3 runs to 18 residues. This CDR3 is CASSIGAASGGLTDTQYF. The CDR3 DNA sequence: TGTGCCAGTAGTATAGGTGCGGCTAGCGGGGGGTTGACAGATACGCAGTATTTT.

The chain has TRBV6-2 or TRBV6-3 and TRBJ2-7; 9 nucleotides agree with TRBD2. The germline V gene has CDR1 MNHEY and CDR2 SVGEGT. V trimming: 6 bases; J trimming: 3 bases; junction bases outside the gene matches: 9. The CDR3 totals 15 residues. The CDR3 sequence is CASSTASGAIYEQYF. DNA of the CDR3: TGTGCCAGCAGCACAGCTAGCGGGGCTATCTACGAGCAGTACTTC.

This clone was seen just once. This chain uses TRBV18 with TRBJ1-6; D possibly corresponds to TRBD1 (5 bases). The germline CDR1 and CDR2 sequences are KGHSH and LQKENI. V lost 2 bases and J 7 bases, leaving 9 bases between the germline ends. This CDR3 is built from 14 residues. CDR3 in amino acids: CASSPGYRNSPLHF. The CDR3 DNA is TGTGCCAGCTCACCAGGGTACAGGAATTCACCCCTCCACTTT.

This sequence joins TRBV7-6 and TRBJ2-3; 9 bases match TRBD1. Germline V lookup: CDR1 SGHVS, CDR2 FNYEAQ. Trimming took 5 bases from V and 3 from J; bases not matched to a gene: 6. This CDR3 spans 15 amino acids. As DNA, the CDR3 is TGTGCCAGCAGCCCGGAGGACAGGGGAACAGATACGCAGTATTTT. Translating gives CASSPEDRGTDTQYF.

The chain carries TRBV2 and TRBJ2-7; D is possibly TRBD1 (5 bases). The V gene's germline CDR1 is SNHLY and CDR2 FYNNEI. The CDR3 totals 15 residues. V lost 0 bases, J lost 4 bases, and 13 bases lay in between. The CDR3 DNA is TGTGCCAGCAGTGAAGCGGGTGACAGAAAATACGAGCAGTACGTC. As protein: CASSEAGDRKYEQYV.

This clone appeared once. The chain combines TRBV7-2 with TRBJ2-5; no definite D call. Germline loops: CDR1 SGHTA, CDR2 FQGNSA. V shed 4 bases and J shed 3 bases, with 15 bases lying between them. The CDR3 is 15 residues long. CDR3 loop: CASSSSSTREETQYF. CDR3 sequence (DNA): TGTGCCAGCAGCTCCAGCTCGACTCGGGAAGAGACCCAGTACTTC. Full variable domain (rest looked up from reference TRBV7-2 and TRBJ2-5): GAGVSQSPSNKVTEKGKDVELRCDPISGHTALYWYRQSLGQGLEFLIYFQGNSAPDKSGLPSDRFSAERTGGSVSTLTIQRTQQEDSAVYLCASSSSSTREETQYFGPGTRLLVL.

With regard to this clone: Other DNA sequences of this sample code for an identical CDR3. The CDR3 protein is CASSLQDTQYF. CDR3 nucleotide sequence: TGTGCCAGCAGCTTGCAGGATACGCAGTATTTT. J is TRBJ2-3 and V is TRBV7-9, with D uncertain. The CDR3 has 11 residues. Germline CDR1 and CDR2: SEHNR and FQNEAQ (reference sequence). Trimming shortened V by 3 bases and J by 6 bases, and 4 bases separated the two germline ends.

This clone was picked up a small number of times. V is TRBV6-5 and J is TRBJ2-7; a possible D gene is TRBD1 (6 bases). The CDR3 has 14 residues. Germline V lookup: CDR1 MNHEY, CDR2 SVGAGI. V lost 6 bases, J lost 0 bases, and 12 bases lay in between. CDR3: CASSGPGHSYEQYF. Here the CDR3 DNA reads TGTGCCAGCAGCGGTCCGGGACACTCCTACGAGCAGTACTTC.

In DNA form, the CDR3 reads TGCGCCAGCAGCTTAACCCCGAGACAGGGGGAGAGCTATGGCTACACCTTC. This gives the protein CASSLTPRQGESYGYTF. This chain links TRBV5-1 with TRBJ1-2; 9 nucleotides agree with TRBD1. J gave up 4 bases and V 2 bases, and 12 bases lay outside the gene matches. CDR1 is SGHRS and CDR2 is YFSETQ in the germline V gene. The CDR3 runs 17 residues.

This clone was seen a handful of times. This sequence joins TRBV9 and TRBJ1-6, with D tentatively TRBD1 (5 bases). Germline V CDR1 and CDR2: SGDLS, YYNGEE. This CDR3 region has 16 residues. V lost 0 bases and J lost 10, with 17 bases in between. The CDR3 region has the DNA TGTGCCAGCAGCGTAGAGGCTTCGGGAGGGGACTCACCCCTCCACTTT. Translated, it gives CASSVEASGGDSPLHF.

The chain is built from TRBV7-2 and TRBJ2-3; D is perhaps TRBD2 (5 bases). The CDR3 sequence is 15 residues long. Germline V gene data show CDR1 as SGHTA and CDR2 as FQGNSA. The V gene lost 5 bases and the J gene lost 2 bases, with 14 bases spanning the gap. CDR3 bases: TGTGCCAGCAGCCCGTACCGGGAACACACAGATACGCAGTATTTT. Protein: CASSPYREHTDTQYF.

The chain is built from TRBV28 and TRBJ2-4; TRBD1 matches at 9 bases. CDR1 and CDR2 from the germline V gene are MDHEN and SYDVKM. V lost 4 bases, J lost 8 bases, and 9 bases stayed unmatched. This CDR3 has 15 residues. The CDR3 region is CASSSAGTGRDIQYF. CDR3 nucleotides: TGTGCCAGCAGTTCCGCCGGGACAGGGAGAGACATTCAGTACTTC. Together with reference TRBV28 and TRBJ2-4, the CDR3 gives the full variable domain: DVKVTQSSRYLVKRTGEKVFLECVQDMDHENMFWYRQDPGLGLRLIYFSYDVKMKEKGDIPEGYSVSREKKERFSLILESASTNQTSMYLCASSSAGTGRDIQYFGAGTRLSVL.

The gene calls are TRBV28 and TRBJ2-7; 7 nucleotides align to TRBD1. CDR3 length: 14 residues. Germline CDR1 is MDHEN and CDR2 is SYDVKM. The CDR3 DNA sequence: TGTGTCAGCAGTTCCGGGACAGTGGTCCACGAGCAGTACGTC. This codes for CVSSSGTVVHEQYV.

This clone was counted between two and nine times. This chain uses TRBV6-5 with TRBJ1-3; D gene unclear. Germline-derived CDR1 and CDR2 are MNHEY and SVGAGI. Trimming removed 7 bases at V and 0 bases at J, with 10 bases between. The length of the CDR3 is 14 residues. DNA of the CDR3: TGTGCCAGCACCGGGGTAGCCTCTGGAAACACCATATATTTT. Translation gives CASTGVASGNTIYF.

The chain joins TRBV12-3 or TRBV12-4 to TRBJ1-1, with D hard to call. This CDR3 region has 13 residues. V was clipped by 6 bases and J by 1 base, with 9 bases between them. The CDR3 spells CASRPTPNTEAFF. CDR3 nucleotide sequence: TGTGCCAGCAGGCCGACACCGAACACTGAAGCTTTCTTT.

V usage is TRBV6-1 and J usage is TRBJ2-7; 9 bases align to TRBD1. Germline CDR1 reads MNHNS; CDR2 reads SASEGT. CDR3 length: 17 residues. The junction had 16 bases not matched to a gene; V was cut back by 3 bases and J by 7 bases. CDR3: CASSDGTGFGASGEQYV. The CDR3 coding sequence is TGTGCCAGCAGTGACGGGACAGGGTTTGGGGCCTCGGGGGAGCAGTACGTC.

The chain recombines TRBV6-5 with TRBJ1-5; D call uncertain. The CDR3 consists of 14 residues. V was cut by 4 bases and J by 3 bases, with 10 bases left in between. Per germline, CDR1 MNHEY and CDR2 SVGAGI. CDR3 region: CASSSDGVNQPQHF. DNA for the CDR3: TGTGCCAGCAGTTCGGACGGGGTCAATCAGCCCCAGCATTTT.

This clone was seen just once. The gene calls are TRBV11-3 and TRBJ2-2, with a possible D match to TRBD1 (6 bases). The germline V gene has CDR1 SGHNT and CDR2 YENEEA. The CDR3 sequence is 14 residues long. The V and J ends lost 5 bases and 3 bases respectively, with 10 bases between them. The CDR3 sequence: CASSPPGDTGELFF. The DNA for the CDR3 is TGTGCCAGCAGCCCCCCAGGGGACACCGGGGAGCTGTTTTTT.